This T cell receptor beta chain comes out of a study of early T cells in non-severe SARS-CoV-2 infection. Study-wide background: Bulk RNA isolated from unsorted whole blood underwent sequencing; chains were not paired.

V was cut by 5 bases and J by 8 bases, with 7 bases left in between. The CDR3 is made up of 11 amino acids. Germline CDR1 reads KGHDR; CDR2 reads SFDVKD. Unique molecular identifiers were affixed to single, distinct cDNA molecules. TCRdb reprocessed the 5' RACE reads with MiXCR, giving one entry per CDR3 protein. The sample yields over 30,000 distinct CDR3 sequences, 7% to 7.5% seen once. This clonotype was detected only a few times. This sequence originates from an adult who was a healthcare worker with PCR-confirmed SARS-CoV-2 infection or an uninfected control (not recorded which). The sample consisted of whole blood, taken at baseline. The chain uses TRBV24-1 and TRBJ2-3; perhaps TRBD2 as D (6 bases). CDR3 residues: CATSAGVTQYF. CDR3 nucleotides: TGTGCCACCAGTGCGGGAGTTACGCAGTATTTT.